The rows below give T cell receptor beta chains drawn from one sample of a study of beta chain features in type 1 diabetes. The data were produced by immunoSEQ multiplex PCR, yet TCRdb's version contains in-frame clones alone and is incomplete. The table shows 500,000 to 850,000 clones, with roughly an eighth occurring only once. Sequences were obtained from naive CD4+ T cells from blood. Every receptor here comes from a man aged 18 to 30 with type 1 diabetes. Both conserved end residues are trimmed from each CDR3. Fields, in order: V gene, J gene, CDR3 protein.

V: TRBV10-3; J: TRBJ2-5; CDR3: AISEGQETQY
V: TRBV9; J: TRBJ2-5; CDR3: ASSVGGRETQY
V: TRBV29-1; J: TRBJ2-1; CDR3: SVVLPGLAGNEQF
V: TRBV30; J: TRBJ2-1; CDR3: AWSVGQSYNEQF
V: TRBV28; J: TRBJ2-1; CDR3: ASSLGASNEQF
V: TRBV25-1; J: TRBJ1-4; CDR3: ASSARRGTNEKLF
V: TRBV13; J: TRBJ1-1; CDR3: ASTRQNTEAF
V: TRBV6-5; J: TRBJ2-6; CDR3: ASSFRGSGANVLT
V: TRBV18; J: TRBJ2-5; CDR3: ASSPPRDQETQY
V: TRBV6-4; J: TRBJ2-3; CDR3: ASRGGQGTDTQY
V: TRBV28; J: TRBJ2-5; CDR3: ASSPSTSGETQY
V: TRBV7-9; J: TRBJ2-5; CDR3: ASSARLRGLGETQY
V: TRBV7-9; J: TRBJ2-5; CDR3: ASSPGTPGLAVGETQY
V: TRBV7-2; J: TRBJ2-3; CDR3: ASSRDRVKDTQY
V: TRBV4-3; J: TRBJ1-5; CDR3: ASSQGPNSNQPQH
V: TRBV18; J: TRBJ1-1; CDR3: ASSPPGDTEAF
V: TRBV5-1; J: TRBJ2-7; CDR3: ASSLSGTEQY
V: TRBV19; J: TRBJ1-1; CDR3: ASSRYRVGAEAF
V: TRBV11-2; J: TRBJ2-3; CDR3: ASSHQSTDTQY
V: TRBV7-9; J: TRBJ1-4; CDR3: ASSPTVRSEKLF
V: TRBV14; J: TRBJ2-7; CDR3: ASSRILAGDEQY
V: TRBV5-1; J: TRBJ1-5; CDR3: ASSSGGADNQPQH
V: TRBV19; J: TRBJ2-4; CDR3: ASTDSQAKNIQY
V: TRBV7-2; J: TRBJ2-7; CDR3: ASSLVPGGYEQY
V: TRBV18; J: TRBJ2-7; CDR3: ASSPGAGGPSSYEQY
V: TRBV5-1; J: TRBJ2-2; CDR3: ASRVRTATGELF
V: TRBV30; J: TRBJ1-4; CDR3: AWSAGQDEKLF
V: TRBV7-9; J: TRBJ2-5; CDR3: ASSPGQGAVGTQY
V: TRBV15; J: TRBJ1-1; CDR3: ATSRDLRNTEAF
V: TRBV30; J: TRBJ2-1; CDR3: AWIGEINEQF
V: TRBV7-9; J: TRBJ1-1; CDR3: ASSPDRANTEAF
V: TRBV19; J: TRBJ2-1; CDR3: ASTPSGRRNYNEQF
V: TRBV7-9; J: TRBJ2-5; CDR3: ASSRETGETQY
V: TRBV4-3; J: TRBJ1-1; CDR3: ASSQLGGGRRTEAF
V: TRBV7-2; J: TRBJ2-7; CDR3: ASSADRGRYEQY
V: TRBV7-9; J: TRBJ2-1; CDR3: ASSLLRGGAYEQF